This T cell receptor (beta chain) was recorded in a study of shared clonotypes between healthy human individuals. General study points: Researchers found naive subsets generally carried larger estimated richness than memory subsets. In the sorted subsets, rarefaction showed sequencing was incomplete despite large depth.

For each subset, genomic DNA was distributed in equal portions over several immunoSEQ plates. Assay: immunoSEQ multiplex PCR; the TCRdb copy retains only in-frame clones and omits some. The profile shows approximately 2.5 million clones, around nine tenths of them singletons. As to this clone: Its matching antigen is unknown.

CDR1 is LNHNV and CDR2 is YYDKDF in the germline V gene (reference sequence). The CDR3 extends over 15 amino acids. The ends were cut back, 0 bases at V and 2 bases at J, with 10 bases in the middle. The material sequenced was naive CD4+ T cells sorted from blood. Subset denoted: CD45RA+ positively selected. The receptor's source is a young man in good health. The chain uses TRBV15 and TRBJ1-2; D remains ambiguous. CDR3 in amino acids: CATSRDRWQNYGYTF. The CDR3 DNA is TGTGCCACCAGCAGAGATCGGTGGCAGAACTATGGCTACACCTTC. Filled out from reference TRBV15 and TRBJ1-2, the complete variable domain reads DAMVIQNPRYQVTQFGKPVTLSCSQTLNHNVMYWYQQKSSQAPKLLFHYYDKDFNNEADTPDNFQSRRPNTSFCFLDIRSPGLGDTAMYLCATSRDRWQNYGYTFGSGTRLTVV.